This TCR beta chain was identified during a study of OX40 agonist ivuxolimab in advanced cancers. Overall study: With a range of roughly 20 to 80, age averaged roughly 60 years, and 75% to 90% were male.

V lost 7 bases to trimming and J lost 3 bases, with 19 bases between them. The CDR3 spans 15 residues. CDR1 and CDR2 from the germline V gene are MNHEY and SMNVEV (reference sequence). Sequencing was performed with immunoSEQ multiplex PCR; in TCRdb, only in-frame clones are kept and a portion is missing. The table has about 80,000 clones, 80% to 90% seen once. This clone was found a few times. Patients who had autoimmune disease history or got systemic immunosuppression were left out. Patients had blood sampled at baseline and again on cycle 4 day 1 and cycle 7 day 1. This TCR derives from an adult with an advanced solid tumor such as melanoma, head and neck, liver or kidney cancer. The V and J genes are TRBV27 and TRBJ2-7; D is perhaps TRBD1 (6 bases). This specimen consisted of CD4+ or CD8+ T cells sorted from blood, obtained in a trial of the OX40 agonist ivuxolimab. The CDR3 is CASTPIARGNYEQYF. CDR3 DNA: TGTGCCAGCACGCCGATCGCCAGGGGAAACTACGAGCAGTACTTC.